These 26 T cell receptor beta chains originate from one sample sequenced in a study of blood T cell repertoires in COVID-19. The method was immunoSEQ multiplex PCR; TCRdb's version includes in-frame clones alone and lacks a portion of them. The sample shows about 230,000 clones, roughly four fifths of them seen only once. The specimen was peripheral blood. These receptors all stem from a woman aged 50 to 65 with acute or convalescent COVID-19.

CDR3 nucleotide sequence: TGTGCCAGCAGCCCCCGGGGACTAGCGGGGGCCCCCTTTCTCTTCTCCGAGCAGTACTTC. Protein product: CASSPRGLAGAPFLFSEQYF. The rearrangement joins TRBV3-1 (or the pseudogene TRBV3-2) to TRBJ2-7, with 14 positions matching TRBD2. Trimming took 4 bases from V and 6 from J; bases not matched to a gene: 20. The V gene's germline CDR1 is LGHDT and CDR2 YNNKEL (reference sequence). The CDR3 is 20 residues long.

This clone came up a few times. The chain joins TRBV9 to TRBJ2-1, with TRBD1 as a possible D gene (7 bases). In germline, CDR1 is SGDLS, CDR2 YYNGEE. V lost 2 bases and J lost 0, with 12 bases in between. This CDR3 contains 16 residues. The CDR3 sequence is CASSVAGTVSYNEQFF. CDR3 nucleotide sequence: TGTGCCAGCAGCGTCGCGGGGACAGTCTCCTACAATGAGCAGTTCTTC.

This clone was counted once. In DNA, the CDR3 is TGTGCCAGCAGCCCGGGGACTAGCGGTTTGGCGACGCAGTATTTT. Its protein product is CASSPGTSGLATQYF. This sequence joins TRBV7-2 and TRBJ2-3; TRBD2 agrees at 11 bases. Germline CDR1 is SGHTA and CDR2 is FQGNSA. This CDR3 has 15 residues. Trimming removed 5 bases from V and 9 bases from J; junction bases left unmatched: 10. Variable domain in full (rest from reference TRBV7-2 and TRBJ2-3): GAGVSQSPSNKVTEKGKDVELRCDPISGHTALYWYRQSLGQGLEFLIYFQGNSAPDKSGLPSDRFSAERTGGSVSTLTIQRTQQEDSAVYLCASSPGTSGLATQYFGPGTRLTVL.

The chain uses TRBV25-1 and TRBJ2-3; 13 nucleotides agree with TRBD2. Germline V lookup: CDR1 MGHDK, CDR2 SYGVNS. CDR3 length equals 15 residues. With V trimmed by 3 bases and J by 3 bases, 0 bases remained unmatched. The CDR3 coding sequence is TGTGCCAGCAGTGAGGGACTAGCGGGAACAGATACGCAGTATTTT. Protein product: CASSEGLAGTDTQYF.

In its sample, this clone was seen once. The chain couples TRBV4-2 to TRBJ2-6, with no clear D. The CDR3 contains 16 residues. With 0 bases removed from V and 0 bases from J, the gap between germline ends came to 6 bases. Germline V gene sequence: CDR1 LGHNA, CDR2 YNFKEQ. The CDR3 loop reads CASSQELSSGANVLTF. DNA of the CDR3: TGTGCCAGCAGCCAAGAGTTGAGCTCTGGGGCCAACGTCCTGACTTTC.

V gene TRBV7-2 combines with J gene TRBJ2-3, with 9 bases fitting TRBD2. The CDR3 extends over 16 amino acids. V was clipped by 5 bases and J by 3 bases; unmatched bases: 9. Germline V lookup: CDR1 SGHTA, CDR2 FQGNSA. The CDR3 region is CASSLQGGGATDTQYF. CDR3 coding DNA: TGTGCCAGCAGCCTACAGGGCGGGGGGGCAACAGATACGCAGTATTTT.

The rearrangement uses TRBV4-3 and TRBJ2-3; D is unresolved. CDR1 and CDR2 (germline): LGHNA, YSLEER. Deletions cut 0 bases from V and 5 bases from J, with 9 bases between. CDR3 length: 14 amino acids. CDR3 sequence (DNA): TGCGCCAGCAGCCAAGAATTTCGTGTAGATACGCAGTATTTT. Protein sequence: CASSQEFRVDTQYF.

The chain uses TRBV5-5 and TRBJ2-1; 9 nucleotides match TRBD1. Germline CDR1 is SGHKS and CDR2 is YYEKEE (reference sequence). The CDR3 contains 14 residues. V was clipped by 2 bases and J by 7 bases; unmatched bases: 4. In DNA, the CDR3 is TGTGCCAGCAGCTTTCTGGACAGGGGTAATGAGCAGTTCTTC. Its protein is CASSFLDRGNEQFF.

The chain is built from TRBV2 and TRBJ2-1; 13 nucleotides line up with TRBD2. The CDR3 sequence is 17 residues long. CDR1 and CDR2 from the germline V gene are SNHLY and FYNNEI. V lost 4 bases, J lost 7 bases, and 10 bases stayed unmatched. The CDR3 nucleotides are TGTGCCAGCAGTGGCAGTACTAGCGGGAGGGCGAGGAATGAGCAGTTCTTC. Its protein is CASSGSTSGRARNEQFF.

This clone was seen a few times. The chain employs TRBV13 and TRBJ2-7; D might be TRBD2 (5 bases). The germline CDR1 and CDR2 sequences are PRHDT and FYEKMQ (reference sequence). V was trimmed by 3 bases and J by 5 bases, leaving 8 bases between them. This CDR3 contains 12 residues. CDR3 DNA sequence: TGTGCCAGCAGCTTTTCCGGGGACGAGCAGTACTTC. Its protein product is CASSFSGDEQYF.

The chain is built from TRBV30 and TRBJ2-7, with a tentative D call TRBD1 (6 bases). V lost 4 bases and J lost 3, with 13 bases in between. The germline gives CDR1 GTSNPN, CDR2 SVGIG (reference sequence). The CDR3 sequence is 13 residues long. The CDR3 region is CAWNTGQNYEQYF. CDR3 sequence (DNA): TGTGCCTGGAATACGGGACAAAACTACGAGCAGTACTTC.

V is TRBV28 and J is TRBJ2-2; maybe TRBD1 (7 bases). The CDR3 is 17 residues long. Germline lookup yields CDR1 MDHEN and CDR2 SYDVKM. Between the trimmed V and J ends, which lost 5 bases and 0 bases, there was a span of 16 bases. The CDR3 sequence is CASSGKGGQANTGELFF. The CDR3 DNA follows: TGTGCCAGCAGTGGAAAGGGAGGACAGGCGAACACCGGGGAGCTGTTTTTT. The full variable domain, its missing parts supplied by reference TRBV28 and TRBJ2-2, is DVKVTQSSRYLVKRTGEKVFLECVQDMDHENMFWYRQDPGLGLRLIYFSYDVKMKEKGDIPEGYSVSREKKERFSLILESASTNQTSMYLCASSGKGGQANTGELFFGEGSRLTVL.

The chain links TRBV2 to TRBJ1-5; 9 nucleotides agree with TRBD1. The CDR3 consists of 14 residues. Losses at the gene ends were 5 bases for V and 6 bases for J; bases not matched to a gene: 5. Germline CDR1 and CDR2: SNHLY and FYNNEI. The CDR3 bases are TGTGCCAGCAGTCCTGGACAGGGGACTCAGCCCCAGCATTTT. Translating gives CASSPGQGTQPQHF. The full variable domain, its missing parts supplied by reference TRBV2 and TRBJ1-5, is EPEVTQTPSHQVTQMGQEVILRCVPISNHLYFYWYRQILGQKVEFLVSFYNNEISEKSEIFDDQFSVERPDGSNFTLKIRSTKLEDSAMYFCASSPGQGTQPQHFGDGTRLSIL.

The V gene is TRBV24-1, the J gene TRBJ2-1; the D gene is possibly TRBD2 (5 bases). The CDR3 covers 16 residues. CDR1 is KGHDR and CDR2 is SFDVKD in the germline V gene. V was shortened by 5 bases and J by 0 bases, with 13 bases between the two germline ends. The CDR3 reads CATSASGSSSYNEQFF. The CDR3 nucleotides are TGTGCCACCAGTGCCTCGGGGAGCTCCTCCTACAATGAGCAGTTCTTC.

The CDR3 DNA reads TGTGCCAGCAGTGGGGACAAATCTAACTATGGCTACACCTTC. Its protein product is CASSGDKSNYGYTF. The chain combines TRBV9 with TRBJ1-2; D possibly corresponds to TRBD1 (6 bases). V dropped 5 bases and J dropped 0 bases, with 11 bases sitting between them. Germline CDR1 is SGDLS and CDR2 is YYNGEE. The CDR3 covers 14 residues.

The chain has TRBV6-9 and TRBJ2-2, with 9 bases matching TRBD1. Germline-derived CDR1 and CDR2 are MNHGY and SVAAGI. The length of the CDR3 is 16 residues. V shed 3 bases, J shed 5 bases, and the junction held 7 bases outside the gene matches. CDR3 amino acids: CASSYLTGGKTGELFF. Here the CDR3 DNA reads TGTGCCAGCAGTTACCTGACAGGGGGGAAAACCGGGGAGCTGTTTTTT.

CDR3 sequence: CASSKGQHTGELFF. DNA of the CDR3: TGTGCCAGCTCAAAAGGACAGCACACCGGGGAGCTGTTTTTT. The genes are TRBV18 and TRBJ2-2, with a weak D call TRBD1 (6 bases). V was trimmed by 5 bases and J by 3 bases, leaving 10 bases between them. Germline-derived CDR1 and CDR2 are KGHSH and LQKENI. The CDR3 extends over 14 amino acids.

Only one count was recorded for this clone. The chain joins TRBV4-1 to TRBJ2-5; 13 bases are shared with TRBD2. Per germline, CDR1 MGHRA and CDR2 YSYEKL. This CDR3 is 16 amino acids long. The J segment lost 4 bases and the V segment lost 3 bases, leaving 5 bases of the junction unmatched. The CDR3 protein is CASSQDWTSGRETQYF. The DNA of the CDR3 is TGCGCCAGCAGCCAGGATTGGACTAGCGGGAGAGAGACCCAGTACTTC.

This chain connects TRBV10-3 to TRBJ1-4, with D tentatively TRBD1 (6 bases). The ends were cut back, 10 bases at V and 5 bases at J, with 20 bases in the middle. In germline, CDR1 is ENHRY, CDR2 SYGVKD. This CDR3 contains 15 residues. The CDR3 is CATQRGGGDNEKLFF. The CDR3 DNA reads as TGTGCCACCCAAAGGGGAGGGGGGGACAATGAAAAACTGTTTTTT.

This clone was counted a few times. The V call is TRBV6-5, the J call TRBJ1-3; 8 nucleotides align to TRBD1. There are 13 residues in the CDR3. Germline CDR1 MNHEY, CDR2 SVGAGI. V was clipped by 8 bases and J by 8 bases; unmatched bases: 8. CDR3 bases: TGTGCCAGCGGGGCAGGGGGCAGGGACACCATATATTTT. Translated: CASGAGGRDTIYF.

The gene calls are TRBV5-5 and TRBJ2-6; no clear D. V was clipped by 1 base and J by 0 bases, with 8 bases between them. Germline CDR1 reads SGHKS; CDR2 reads YYEKEE (reference sequence). CDR3 size: 16 residues. As DNA, the CDR3 is TGTGCCAGCAGCTTGTTGTATAGCTCTGGGGCCAACGTCCTGACTTTC. This codes for CASSLLYSSGANVLTF.

The J gene is TRBJ1-2, the V gene TRBV27; TRBD1 aligns across 7 bases. Germline assignment: CDR1 MNHEY and CDR2 SMNVEV (reference sequence). Trimming at V came to 8 bases and at J to 8 bases, leaving 8 bases not matched to a gene. There are 12 residues in the CDR3. The CDR3 region is CASPPTGRGYTF. CDR3 bases: TGTGCCAGCCCCCCGACAGGGCGCGGCTACACCTTC.

The chain uses TRBV29-1 and TRBJ1-1; 7 bases agree with TRBD1. Germline V gene sequence: CDR1 SQVTM, CDR2 ANQGSEA. CDR3 size: 11 residues. The ends lost 7 bases at V and 5 bases at J; junction bases unmatched: 4. Written as DNA, the CDR3 is TGCAGCGCCCGGACAGGAACTGAAGCTTTCTTT. This translates into CSARTGTEAFF.

This clone has a handful of counts. The V call is TRBV5-1, the J call TRBJ2-7, with TRBD2 matching 14 bases. V trimming: 3 bases; J trimming: 3 bases; junction bases outside the gene matches: 5. This CDR3 contains 16 residues. The germline V gene has CDR1 SGHRS and CDR2 YFSETQ. CDR3 nucleotide sequence: TGCGCCAGCAGCTCCGGGACTAGCGGGGGTTTCTACGAGCAGTACTTC. This encodes CASSSGTSGGFYEQYF.

This clone was observed a few times. This sequence joins TRBV9 and TRBJ1-3, with no clear D. The CDR3 is 15 residues long. V lost 1 base and J 0 bases, leaving 8 bases between the germline ends. CDR1 is SGDLS and CDR2 is YYNGEE in the germline V gene. The DNA for the CDR3 is TGTGCCAGCAGCGTAAACAGTGGCTCTGGAAACACCATATATTTT. Protein product: CASSVNSGSGNTIYF.

V is TRBV6-2 or TRBV6-3 and J is TRBJ2-7, with D uncertain. CDR1 is MNHEY, CDR2 SVGEGT, per germline. Trimming left V 0 bases short and J 5 bases short, with 14 bases between. The CDR3 is made up of 15 amino acids. The CDR3 is CASSYSARGVHEQYF. Written as DNA, the CDR3 is TGTGCCAGCAGTTACTCGGCTAGAGGTGTCCACGAGCAGTACTTC.